This T cell receptor beta chain was obtained from a study of CD8 T cells in ankylosing spondylitis. The authors made TCR beta libraries by quantitative 5'-RACE with molecular barcodes. TCRdb reprocessed the 5' RACE reads with MiXCR, giving one entry per CDR3 protein. Of about 450,000 distinct CDR3 sequences listed, 25% to 30% are singletons. Study-wide results and caveats: Ankylosing spondylitis blood appeared to be characterized by a TCR beta motif of several highly homologous variants.

This clonotype was recorded a few times. Its specificity is not known. The CDR3 runs to 15 residues. Trimming cost V 5 bases and J 0 bases, with 8 bases left between them. The chain employs TRBV12-3 or TRBV12-4 and TRBJ1-6; D not certain. This clonotype originated in a male donor with ankylosing spondylitis. The specimen was blood, either unsorted or a sorted T cell fraction (not recorded which). The CDR3 spells CASSPRDSYNSPLHF. In DNA form, the CDR3 reads TGTGCCAGCAGTCCGAGGGACTCCTATAATTCACCCCTCCACTTT.